The rows below give T cell receptor beta chains drawn from one sample of a study of T-cell memory formation after mild COVID-19. TCRdb passed the 5' RACE reads through MiXCR, listing each CDR3 protein once. Here the sample spans more than 150,000 distinct CDR3 sequences, under 20% being singletons. The sequencing sample was made of PBMCs or a T cell subset sorted from them (not recorded which). All receptors come from a man aged 18 to 29 who had mild COVID-19 (a few samples of this study predate the infection). Cell type and time point are not known. The CDR3 runs from the conserved cysteine through the conserved F or W. The D gene is left open where the match is weak. Where a row states a size, it is once, few, many or the class of an expanded clone; other rows omit it.

d_call | clone_size | j_call | v_call | cdr3_nt | cdr3_aa
TRBD1 | NA | TRBJ2-5 | TRBV24-1 | TGTGCCACCAGTGAGAGTGCGCGACAGGGGTTTGAGACCCAGTACTTC | CATSESARQGFETQYF
NA | few | TRBJ2-5 | TRBV7-2 | TGTGCCAGCAGCCGAGAGAAACAAGAGACCCAGTACTTC | CASSREKQETQYF
NA | NA | TRBJ2-1 | TRBV10-3 | TGTGCCATCACCCCGGGGGCAGGGGGGAATGAGCAGTTCTTC | CAITPGAGGNEQFF
NA | few | TRBJ2-3 | TRBV7-2 | TGTGCCAGCAGCTTAGCCGCGGGCTCATATCCGCAGTATTTT | CASSLAAGSYPQYF
NA | few | TRBJ1-4 | TRBV15 | TGTGCCACCAGCAGAGAAGCTGGGTATAATGAAAAACTGTTTTTT | CATSREAGYNEKLFF
NA | few | TRBJ1-2 | TRBV7-2 | TGTGCCAGCAGCTTAGCGGTGTTAGCTAACTATGGCTACACCTTC | CASSLAVLANYGYTF
NA | few | TRBJ1-2 | TRBV12-3/TRBV12-4 | TGTGCCAGCACTCCGGCAGGAAGTCCTACCTATGGCTACACCTTC | CASTPAGSPTYGYTF
TRBD1 | NA | TRBJ1-5 | TRBV6-5 | TGTGCCAGCAGGGAAACGACAGGGGGAAGGAGTCAGCCCCAGCATTTT | CASRETTGGRSQPQHF
NA | few | TRBJ1-5 | TRBV7-9 | TGTGCCAGCAGCTTAGAGTTGGGAAATCAGCCCCAGCATTTT | CASSLELGNQPQHF
NA | few | TRBJ1-4 | TRBV7-7 | TGTGCCAGCAGCCGCTCTCAGGTGGATGAAAAACTGTTTTTT | CASSRSQVDEKLFF
TRBD1 | NA | TRBJ1-3 | TRBV7-2 | TGTGCCAGCAGCTTCGACAGGGGGCCCGGAAACACCATATATTTT | CASSFDRGPGNTIYF
TRBD1 | NA | TRBJ1-1 | TRBV5-6 | TGTGCCAGCAGCTTAGAACAGGGGCGTGAAGCTTTCTTT | CASSLEQGREAFF
NA | few | TRBJ1-2 | TRBV5-1 | TGCGCCAGCAGCTGGGGGGGCGGTAATGGCTACACCTTC | CASSWGGGNGYTF
NA | few | TRBJ2-3 | TRBV6-2/TRBV6-3 | TGTGCCAGCAGTTACGAGCAGGATACGCAGTATTTT | CASSYEQDTQYF
NA | NA | TRBJ1-2 | TRBV5-1 | TGCGCCAGCAGCTTGGCCTTGCCAGGGAACTATGGCTACACCTTC | CASSLALPGNYGYTF
NA | few | TRBJ2-3 | TRBV12-3/TRBV12-4 | TGTGCCAGCAGTTTAGGCAGGGCCACCCTAATAGGATCTACGCAGTATTTT | CASSLGRATLIGSTQYF
NA | few | TRBJ1-1 | TRBV20-1 | TGCAGTGCTAGACAAACGGGACCTTCCAGGCGAGAAGCTTTCTTT | CSARQTGPSRREAFF
NA | NA | TRBJ1-1 | TRBV3-1 | TGTGCCAGCAGCCTCGACTATGGAGAAGCTTTCTTT | CASSLDYGEAFF
NA | few | TRBJ2-5 | TRBV4-1 | TGCGCCAGCAGCCAACCGGGACTCCCGGGGTGGGAGACCCAGTACTTC | CASSQPGLPGWETQYF
NA | NA | TRBJ2-3 | TRBV24-1 | TGTGCCACCAGTGATTCGCCCGCAGATACGCAGTATTTT | CATSDSPADTQYF
NA | many | TRBJ1-6 | TRBV4-3 | TGCGCCAGCAGCCAAGAAACGAATTCACCCCTCCACTTT | CASSQETNSPLHF
NA | many | TRBJ2-3 | TRBV11-2 | TGTGCCAGCAGCTTAGTGGCAGGGGGCACAGATACGCAGTATTTT | CASSLVAGGTDTQYF
NA | once | TRBJ2-3 | TRBV5-4 | TGTGCCAGCAGCGAGGGAGGAACAGATACGCAGTATTTT | CASSEGGTDTQYF
TRBD2 | NA | TRBJ2-5 | TRBV5-1 | TGCGCCAGCAGCTCTCGGACTAGCGGGGGGTTAGAGACCCAGTACTTC | CASSSRTSGGLETQYF
NA | few | TRBJ2-5 | TRBV20-1 | TGCAGTGCTAAACCTGGGGGGCCAAAAGAGACCCAGTACTTC | CSAKPGGPKETQYF
NA | few | TRBJ2-2 | TRBV10-3 | TGTGCCATCAGGGGCCGAAACACCGGGGAGCTGTTTTTT | CAIRGRNTGELFF
TRBD1 | NA | TRBJ1-2 | TRBV24-1 | TGTGCCACCAGTGAAGGGACAGGCCCCAATGGCTACACCTTC | CATSEGTGPNGYTF
TRBD1 | few | TRBJ1-1 | TRBV28 | TGTGCCAGCAGAAATAACAGGGGGGAAGCTTTCTTT | CASRNNRGEAFF
NA | NA | TRBJ1-1 | TRBV6-2/TRBV6-3 | TGTGCCAGCTGTGGCCGGGTGAACACTGAAGCTTTCTTT | CASCGRVNTEAFF
TRBD1 | NA | TRBJ1-2 | TRBV5-1 | TGCGCCAGCGGCTCTGGACAGGGCTCTGGCTACACCTTC | CASGSGQGSGYTF
NA | NA | TRBJ2-1 | TRBV24-1 | TGTGCCACCAGTGAGCGGGGAGCCTACAATGAGCAGTTCTTC | CATSERGAYNEQFF
NA | few | TRBJ2-1 | TRBV29-1 | TGCAGCGTTGTAGGGGGTCTTTCCTACAATGAGCAGTTCTTC | CSVVGGLSYNEQFF
TRBD1 | NA | TRBJ1-3 | TRBV4-3 | TGCGCCAGCAGCCAAGATGAAATGGGACAGGGCAGAAACACCATATATTTT | CASSQDEMGQGRNTIYF
NA | few | TRBJ2-3 | TRBV2 | TGTGCCAGCAGCCTGTTACTAGCAGGGACAGATACGCAGTATTTT | CASSLLLAGTDTQYF
NA | many | TRBJ1-1 | TRBV29-1 | TGCAGCGTAGGAACAGGTTGGGGCATGAACACTGAAGCTTTCTTT | CSVGTGWGMNTEAFF
TRBD2 | NA | TRBJ2-1 | TRBV27 | TGTGCCAGCAGTGCCGGGACTAGCGGGGCGTGGCAGTTCTTC | CASSAGTSGAWQFF
NA | NA | TRBJ2-5 | TRBV24-1 | TGTGCCACCAGTGATCCAGGGAAAGAGACCCAGTACTTC | CATSDPGKETQYF